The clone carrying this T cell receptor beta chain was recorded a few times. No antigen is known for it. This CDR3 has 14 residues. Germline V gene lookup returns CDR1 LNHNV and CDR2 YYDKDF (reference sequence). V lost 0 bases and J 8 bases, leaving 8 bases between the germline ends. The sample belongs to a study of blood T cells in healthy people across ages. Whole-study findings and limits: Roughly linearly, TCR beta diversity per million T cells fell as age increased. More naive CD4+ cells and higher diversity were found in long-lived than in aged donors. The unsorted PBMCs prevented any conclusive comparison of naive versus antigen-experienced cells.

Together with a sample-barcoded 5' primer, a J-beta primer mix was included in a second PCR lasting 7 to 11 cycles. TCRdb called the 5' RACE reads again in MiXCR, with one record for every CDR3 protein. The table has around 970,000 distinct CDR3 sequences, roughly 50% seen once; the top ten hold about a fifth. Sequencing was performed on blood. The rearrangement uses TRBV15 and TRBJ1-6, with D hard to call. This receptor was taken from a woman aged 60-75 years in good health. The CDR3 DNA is TGTGCCACCAGCAGAGATCGAGGGTATTCACCCCTCCACTTT. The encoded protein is CATSRDRGYSPLHF.